This T cell receptor (beta chain) was captured in a study of blood T cell repertoires in COVID-19. Whole-study context: PBMCs, B-cell-depleted T cells, or T cells provided the cDNA or gDNA that made up the material.

As processed by the authors: Researchers report that nucleated cell counts were estimated from reference gene primer amplification. Profiled with immunoSEQ multiplex PCR; TCRdb holds only in-frame clones, not every one. Clonal size and the V and J genes are those of that table, whereas D and trimming came from the DNA. In the table there are 250,000 to 300,000 clones, approximately 90% of which are singletons. This clonotype was sampled from a woman in her forties with acute or convalescent COVID-19. Sequencing input: peripheral blood.

The CDR3 spells CASSSGDGANTIYF. CDR3 DNA sequence: TGTGCCAGCAGCTCAGGGGACGGAGCGAACACCATATATTTT. V and J are TRBV9 and TRBJ1-3, with a weak D call TRBD1 (6 bases). Deletions cut 4 bases from V and 7 bases from J, with 15 bases between. The CDR3 is 14 residues long. Germline V CDR1 and CDR2: SGDLS, YYNGEE.